The 14 T cell receptor beta chains given below trace back to one sample, sequenced in a study of cytomegalovirus exposure and HLA in healthy donors. The PCR was carried out with 60 Vbeta primers and 13 Jbeta primers. TCRdb keeps only in-frame clones here, not all; method: immunoSEQ multiplex PCR. The sample holds around 160,000 clones, about 79% seen once. What was sequenced was PBMCs. These receptors were taken from a man in his forties or fifties in good health and CMV-seropositive.

This clone showed up just a few times. The chain links TRBV2 to TRBJ1-1, with 7 bases identical to TRBD1. This CDR3 spans 15 amino acids. In germline, CDR1 is SNHLY, CDR2 FYNNEI. The J segment lost 0 bases and the V segment lost 4 bases, leaving 5 bases of the junction unmatched. For the CDR3, the DNA is TGTGCCAGCAGTGCACGGACAGGCATGAACACTGAAGCTTTCTTT. This sequence encodes CASSARTGMNTEAFF.

J is TRBJ1-5 and V is TRBV6-5, with TRBD1 as a possible D gene (5 bases). This CDR3 has 13 amino acids. The germline V gene encodes CDR1 MNHEY and CDR2 SVGAGI. Trimming stripped 5 bases from V and 6 bases from J, with 11 bases between. This CDR3 is CASSQGSSQPQHF. In nucleotides, the CDR3 is TGTGCCAGCAGTCAGGGTTCTAGTCAGCCCCAGCATTTT.

This clone has just a few counts. The rearrangement uses TRBV4-1 and TRBJ1-6; tentatively, D is TRBD1 (6 bases). Trimming pared 2 bases from V and 8 bases from J, leaving 7 bases between. Germline V gene data show CDR1 as MGHRA and CDR2 as YSYEKL. The CDR3 has 13 residues. CDR3 in amino acids: CASSQRQDSPLHF. The CDR3 region has the DNA TGCGCCAGCAGCCAACGACAGGATTCACCCCTCCACTTT.

V and J are TRBV6-1 and TRBJ2-5; D is uncertain. Between the trimmed V and J ends, which lost 6 bases and 0 bases, there was a span of 14 bases. This CDR3 region has 15 residues. CDR1 and CDR2 (germline): MNHNS, SASEGT. CDR3 region: CASRADERHQETQYF. CDR3 in DNA: TGTGCCAGCAGGGCCGATGAGAGGCACCAAGAGACCCAGTACTTC.

The chain recombines TRBV7-2 with TRBJ1-2; D gene ambiguous. The CDR3 length is 15 residues. V shed 6 bases and J shed 4 bases, with 18 bases lying between them. Germline CDR1 SGHTA, CDR2 FQGNSA. The CDR3 here is CASRSGIASFYGYTF. CDR3 DNA sequence: TGTGCCAGCAGAAGCGGGATCGCCAGTTTCTATGGCTACACCTTC. Full variable domain (remainder filled in from reference TRBV7-2 and TRBJ1-2): GAGVSQSPSNKVTEKGKDVELRCDPISGHTALYWYRQSLGQGLEFLIYFQGNSAPDKSGLPSDRFSAERTGGSVSTLTIQRTQQEDSAVYLCASRSGIASFYGYTFGSGTRLTVV.

V usage is TRBV7-3 and J usage is TRBJ2-5; 14 bases agree with TRBD2. The germline V gene encodes CDR1 SGHTA and CDR2 FQGTGA. The CDR3 length is 19 residues. Trimming took 5 bases from V and 5 from J; bases not matched to a gene: 16. The CDR3 spells CASSARPGLAGVSGETQYF. Written as DNA, the CDR3 is TGTGCCAGCAGCGCCCGACCGGGACTAGCGGGGGTGTCCGGGGAGACCCAGTACTTC. Full variable domain (missing parts from reference TRBV7-3 and TRBJ2-5): GAGVSQTPSNKVTEKGKYVELRCDPISGHTALYWYRQSLGQGPEFLIYFQGTGAADDSGLPNDRFFAVRPEGSVSTLKIQRTERGDSAVYLCASSARPGLAGVSGETQYFGPGTRLLVL.

J is TRBJ1-6 and V is TRBV7-2; 7 positions match TRBD1. The CDR3 covers 15 residues. Trimming cost V 5 bases and J 4 bases; bases outside gene matches: 5. Germline V gives CDR1 SGHTA, CDR2 FQGNSA. The CDR3 region is CASSPRGAYNSPLHF. Written as DNA, the CDR3 is TGTGCCAGCAGCCCCAGGGGGGCTTATAATTCACCCCTCCACTTT.

The V gene is TRBV30, the J gene TRBJ1-6; 9 nucleotides agree with TRBD1. CDR1 is GTSNPN, CDR2 SVGIG, per germline (reference sequence). V dropped 1 base and J dropped 4; count of bases not matched to a gene: 8. CDR3 size: 17 residues. CDR3 sequence: CAWSAPLDRGYNSPLHF. DNA for the CDR3: TGTGCCTGGAGTGCCCCACTCGACAGGGGGTATAATTCACCCCTCCACTTT.

V is TRBV6-1 and J is TRBJ2-2; possible D gene TRBD1, 5 bases. V dropped 6 bases and J dropped 6 bases, with 11 bases sitting between them. Germline CDR1 MNHNS, CDR2 SASEGT. This CDR3 has 13 amino acids. This CDR3 reads CASRISGSGELFF. The CDR3 bases are TGTGCCAGCAGAATTTCAGGGTCCGGGGAGCTGTTTTTT.

The chain couples TRBV7-2 to TRBJ2-7; D is unresolved. Germline CDR1 SGHTA, CDR2 FQGNSA. V lost 1 base and J lost 2, with 9 bases in between. The CDR3 is 14 residues long. CDR3 residues: CASSLEVQTYEQYF. DNA of the CDR3: TGTGCCAGCAGCTTAGAGGTACAGACCTACGAGCAGTACTTC.

The rearrangement links TRBV6-1 to TRBJ1-6, with D unresolved. The CDR3 is made up of 15 amino acids. Germline V gene lookup returns CDR1 MNHNS and CDR2 SASEGT. V was pared by 4 bases and J by 0 bases, with 7 bases between. CDR3 sequence: CASSAGSSYNSPLHF. The CDR3 DNA reads TGTGCCAGCAGTGCCGGGAGCTCCTATAATTCACCCCTCCACTTT.

The CDR3: CASSLGRGLIGTEAFF. The CDR3 DNA reads as TGTGCCAGCAGCTTAGGCAGGGGGCTTATAGGGACTGAAGCTTTCTTT. The chain links TRBV13 to TRBJ1-1; 8 bases are shared with TRBD1. The CDR3 loop spans 16 amino acids. V shed 0 bases and J 5 bases; nucleotides not matched to a gene: 8. From germline, CDR1 is PRHDT and CDR2 FYEKMQ (reference sequence).

The chain joins TRBV9 to TRBJ2-3; 9 bases fit TRBD2. In germline, CDR1 is SGDLS, CDR2 YYNGEE. With V trimmed by 4 bases and J by 3 bases, 9 bases remained unmatched. The CDR3 extends over 16 amino acids. The CDR3 nucleotides are TGTGCCAGCAGCCGCCTTAGCGGGGGTGAGACAGATACGCAGTATTTT. As protein: CASSRLSGGETDTQYF.

This rearrangement joins TRBV19 to TRBJ2-3; 9 positions agree with TRBD1. Per the germline V gene, CDR1 is LNHDA and CDR2 is SQIVND (reference sequence). J was trimmed by 4 bases and V by 4 bases; bases with no gene match: 9. There are 16 residues in the CDR3. The CDR3 sequence: CASSTRGTGPPDTQYF. CDR3 in DNA: TGTGCCAGTAGTACTAGGGGGACAGGGCCCCCAGATACGCAGTATTTT.